The 23 T cell receptor beta chains presented below share a single source sample, sequenced in a study of blood T cell repertoires in COVID-19. The data were produced by immunoSEQ multiplex PCR, yet TCRdb's version contains in-frame clones alone and is incomplete. Of fewer than 400,000 clones in the sample, more than 75% are singletons; the top ten hold less than 3.5%. The sample consisted of peripheral blood. These TCRs come from a human donor in a cohort sampled during active COVID-19.

The V gene is TRBV11-2, the J gene TRBJ1-1; TRBD1 is a possible D gene (5 bases). The CDR3 is made up of 14 amino acids. Germline-derived CDR1 and CDR2 are SGHAT and FQNNGV. The V end was cut by 4 bases, the J end by 7 bases, with 16 bases between. The CDR3 sequence: CASSYGRGASEAFF. The CDR3 coding sequence is TGTGCCAGCAGCTACGGGAGGGGTGCCAGTGAAGCTTTCTTT.

The gene calls are TRBV28 and TRBJ2-1; D possibly corresponds to TRBD1 (5 bases). Germline lookup yields CDR1 MDHEN and CDR2 SYDVKM. Trimming shortened V by 0 bases and J by 3 bases, and 12 bases separated the two germline ends. This CDR3 comprises 16 residues. The CDR3 protein is CASSLWGRDNYNEQFF. For the CDR3, the DNA is TGTGCCAGCAGTTTATGGGGCAGGGATAACTACAATGAGCAGTTCTTC.

The chain couples TRBV3-1 (or the pseudogene TRBV3-2) to TRBJ2-1; maybe TRBD2 (5 bases). Germline V CDR1 and CDR2: LGHDT, YNNKEL (reference sequence). This CDR3 comprises 13 residues. V was pared by 1 base and J by 7 bases, with 8 bases between. CDR3: CASSQGSGNEQFF. CDR3 nucleotide sequence: TGTGCCAGCAGCCAAGGGTCGGGGAATGAGCAGTTCTTC.

This rearrangement joins TRBV15 to TRBJ2-5, with 15 nucleotides matching TRBD2. Germline V gene data show CDR1 as LNHNV and CDR2 as YYDKDF (reference sequence). The CDR3 runs 15 residues. V shed 5 bases and J 5 bases; nucleotides not matched to a gene: 3. CDR3 sequence: CATSRGTSGGETQYF. CDR3 nucleotides: TGTGCCACCAGCCGAGGGACTAGCGGGGGGGAGACCCAGTACTTC.

The rearrangement uses TRBV6-5 and TRBJ2-7, with a tentative D call TRBD1 (6 bases). Trimming cost V 5 bases and J 0 bases, with 14 bases left between them. This CDR3 has 15 amino acids. Per germline, CDR1 MNHEY and CDR2 SVGAGI. The CDR3 loop is CASSTYRESSYEQYF. The CDR3 DNA reads TGTGCCAGCAGTACTTACAGGGAGAGCTCCTACGAGCAGTACTTC.

V and J are TRBV29-1 and TRBJ1-2, with 10 positions matching TRBD1. V lost 6 bases to trimming and J lost 2 bases; unmatched junction nucleotides: 3. The CDR3 is made up of 13 amino acids. Germline CDR1 is SQVTM and CDR2 is ANQGSEA. The CDR3 is CSVGTGENYGYTF. Here the CDR3 DNA reads TGCAGCGTAGGGACAGGGGAGAACTATGGCTACACCTTC.

The rearrangement joins TRBV4-1 to TRBJ1-2; D is ambiguous. This CDR3 is 17 amino acids long. The germline gives CDR1 MGHRA, CDR2 YSYEKL. V was pared by 3 bases and J by 5 bases, with 22 bases between. As DNA, the CDR3 is TGCGCCAGCAGCCATCCACCTAGCGGGGAGTCGGGTTATGGCTACACCTTC. This encodes CASSHPPSGESGYGYTF.

This clone appeared a single time. The DNA of the CDR3 is TGTGCCAGCAGCCAAGGGGCGCAAGCAACTAATGAAAAACTGTTTTTT. It translates to CASSQGAQATNEKLFF. The chain employs TRBV4-2 and TRBJ1-4; D is undetermined. CDR3 length: 16 amino acids. The germline CDR1 and CDR2 sequences are LGHNA and YNFKEQ. Trimming stripped 1 base from V and 0 bases from J, with 9 bases between.

The genes are TRBV4-1 and TRBJ2-5; 8 bases agree with TRBD2. The CDR3 is 19 residues long. Losses at the gene ends were 0 bases for V and 2 bases for J; bases not matched to a gene: 14. Germline V gene lookup returns CDR1 MGHRA and CDR2 YSYEKL. The DNA for the CDR3 is TGCGCCAGCAGCCAAGATTTCGAGACTAGCGCCACTTATCAAGAGACCCAGTACTTC. Its protein product is CASSQDFETSATYQETQYF.

Comment on this clone: Other DNA sequences in the sample encode the same CDR3. The V call is TRBV6-5, the J call TRBJ1-5, with D unclear. Germline V CDR1 and CDR2: MNHEY, SVGAGI. Trimming took off 5 bases at V and 4 bases at J, with 9 bases between the two ends. The CDR3 runs to 13 residues. As DNA, the CDR3 is TGTGCCAGCAGTCCGCGGGGTAATCAGCCCCAGCATTTT. Protein: CASSPRGNQPQHF.

The chain couples TRBV7-8 to TRBJ1-6; 7 bases align to TRBD1. CDR1 and CDR2 from the germline V gene are SGHVS and FQNEAQ. After removal of 0 bases from V and 5 bases from J, the junction contained 7 bases not matched to a gene. This CDR3 spans 17 amino acids. The CDR3 spells CASSLAATGPNNSPLHF. The CDR3 DNA reads TGTGCCAGCAGCTTAGCAGCGACAGGGCCAAATAATTCACCCCTCCACTTT.

This chain connects TRBV3-1 (or the pseudogene TRBV3-2) to TRBJ2-1; TRBD2 matches 9 bases. Germline V lookup: CDR1 LGHDT, CDR2 YNNKEL (reference sequence). The CDR3 is made up of 16 amino acids. V lost 4 bases and J lost 6; bases outside the gene matches: 10. CDR3 residues: CASSRVLRGGSNEQFF. The CDR3 nucleotides read TGTGCCAGCAGCCGGGTTTTGCGGGGGGGTTCCAATGAGCAGTTCTTC.

The chain carries TRBV7-2 and TRBJ2-1; perhaps TRBD2 as D (6 bases). The CDR3 totals 13 residues. The germline V gene has CDR1 SGHTA and CDR2 FQGNSA. V was pared by 1 base and J by 13 bases, with 14 bases between. Here the CDR3 DNA reads TGTGCCAGCAGCTTAGATCGGGGGTCTTTCCAGTTCTTC. Encoded protein: CASSLDRGSFQFF.

This chain joins TRBV5-1 and TRBJ2-1, with 9 bases lining up with TRBD1. The CDR3 has 15 residues. The germline CDR1 and CDR2 sequences are SGHRS and YFSETQ. J gave up 2 bases and V 0 bases, and 0 bases lay outside the gene matches. CDR3 nucleotide sequence: TGCGCCAGCAGCTTGGGGACAGGGGCCTACAATGAGCAGTTCTTC. This translates into CASSLGTGAYNEQFF.

This chain links TRBV6-5 with TRBJ1-2; 9 bases align to TRBD1. Germline V gene lookup returns CDR1 MNHEY and CDR2 SVGAGI. This CDR3 is 13 amino acids long. With 6 bases clipped from V and 8 bases from J, the junction kept 7 bases outside the gene matches. The CDR3 DNA follows: TGTGCCAGCAGCAACAGGGGGCGCTGGGGCTACACCTTC. It codes for CASSNRGRWGYTF.

This clone is a singleton in its sample. The sample contains more than one DNA sequence encoding this CDR3. The chain combines TRBV9 with TRBJ1-1, with TRBD1 matching 7 bases. This CDR3 has 14 residues. The V segment lost 3 bases and the J segment 1 base; nucleotides outside the gene matches: 3. Germline assignment: CDR1 SGDLS and CDR2 YYNGEE. The CDR3 DNA reads as TGTGCCAGCAGCGGCGGGACAGCGAACACTGAAGCTTTCTTT. It translates to CASSGGTANTEAFF.

The chain uses TRBV19 and TRBJ1-1; D is uncertain. Trimming removed 6 bases from V and 0 bases from J, with 11 bases in between. The CDR3 loop spans 14 amino acids. CDR1 LNHDA and CDR2 SQIVND come from the germline V gene (reference sequence). The chain's CDR3 is CASRRLSVNTEAFF. The CDR3 DNA reads TGTGCCAGTAGGCGTTTAAGTGTGAACACTGAAGCTTTCTTT.

This clone was detected only a few times. The chain has TRBV18 and TRBJ1-1; the D is unclear. CDR3 length: 14 residues. Trimming took off 3 bases at V and 1 base at J, with 9 bases between the two ends. CDR1 KGHSH and CDR2 LQKENI come from the germline V gene. The CDR3 nucleotides are TGTGCCAGCTCACCGGCGAGGGAGAACACTGAAGCTTTCTTT. It codes for CASSPARENTEAFF.

The V call is TRBV9, the J call TRBJ2-1; TRBD2 matches at 13 bases. This CDR3 contains 19 residues. In germline, CDR1 is SGDLS, CDR2 YYNGEE. V lost 3 bases to trimming and J lost 6 bases; unmatched junction nucleotides: 15. The CDR3 DNA sequence: TGTGCCAGCAGCGCCAGACTAGCGGGGGGCCCCAGTCTGGGCAATGAGCAGTTCTTC. Protein sequence: CASSARLAGGPSLGNEQFF.

The chain employs TRBV7-2 and TRBJ1-1, with 8 bases identical to TRBD1. The germline V gene has CDR1 SGHTA and CDR2 FQGNSA. V lost 6 bases and J lost 5; bases outside the gene matches: 14. CDR3 length: 16 amino acids. CDR3 loop: CASRRGQGALRTEAFF. CDR3 coding DNA: TGTGCCAGCAGGAGGGGGCAGGGGGCTTTGAGGACTGAAGCTTTCTTT.

The V gene is TRBV6-5, the J gene TRBJ1-1; 7 bases agree with TRBD1. Germline V gene sequence: CDR1 MNHEY, CDR2 SVGAGI. The V gene end was trimmed by 0 bases and the J gene end by 3 bases; junction bases not matched to a gene: 7. This CDR3 spans 16 amino acids. The CDR3 region is CASSYSAYRGYTEAFF. The CDR3 DNA is TGTGCCAGCAGTTACTCGGCCTACAGGGGTTACACTGAAGCTTTCTTT.

The gene calls are TRBV7-9 and TRBJ1-1; no definite D call. The V gene lost 11 bases and the J gene lost 1 base, with 11 bases spanning the gap. The CDR3 spans 12 residues. Germline loops: CDR1 SEHNR, CDR2 FQNEAQ (reference sequence). CDR3 nucleotides: TGTGCCCCGACGAGAGGGAACACTGAAGCTTTCTTT. Its protein product is CAPTRGNTEAFF. The whole variable domain, remainder taken from reference TRBV7-9 and TRBJ1-1, is DTGVSQNPRHKITKRGQNVTFRCDPISEHNRLYWYRQTLGQGPEFLTYFQNEAQLEKSRLLSDRFSAERPKGSFSTLEIQRTEQGDSAMYLCAPTRGNTEAFFGQGTRLTVV.

The V gene is TRBV12-2, the J gene TRBJ2-7; TRBD2 was called by the table and not checked on the DNA. TRBV12-2 is annotated as a pseudogene. The CDR3 runs to 12 residues. CDR3 residues: CASPEGSYEQYF. CDR3 nucleotides: TGTGCAAGTCCGGAGGGCTCCTACGAGCAGTACTTC.